These T cell receptor beta chains were read from a single sample in a study of cytomegalovirus exposure and HLA in healthy donors. Method: immunoSEQ multiplex PCR; TCRdb's copy keeps in-frame clones and lacks some. The table records about 130,000 clones, about three quarters of them present only once. Specimen: PBMCs. Receptor source: a human donor in good health. The CDR3 runs from the conserved cysteine through the conserved F or W. The order of the fields is clone size, CDR3 length, J gene, D gene, V gene, CDR3 DNA, CDR3 protein. D genes are given only for firm matches. Clone size is stated in some rows and not others, as once, few, many or a class when expanded.

clone size: few
CDR3 length: 14
J gene: TRBJ1-1
D gene: .
V gene: TRBV2
CDR3 DNA: TGTGCCAGCAGTGCCCAGGGCCTCAACACTGAAGCTTTCTTT
CDR3 protein: CASSAQGLNTEAFF

clone size: .
CDR3 length: 13
J gene: TRBJ1-2
D gene: .
V gene: TRBV2
CDR3 DNA: TGTGCCAGCAGTGAAGCTAGGGGAGGTGGCTACACCTTC
CDR3 protein: CASSEARGGGYTF

clone size: .
CDR3 length: 16
J gene: TRBJ1-6
D gene: .
V gene: TRBV2
CDR3 DNA: TGTGCCAGCAGTGAAGCTATTGGGGCTTGGGCTTCACCCCTCCACTTT
CDR3 protein: CASSEAIGAWASPLHF

clone size: .
CDR3 length: 15
J gene: TRBJ2-7
D gene: TRBD2
V gene: TRBV2
CDR3 DNA: TGTGCCAGCAGTGTAGAGCGGGGGGAATCCTACGAGCAGTACTTC
CDR3 protein: CASSVERGESYEQYF

clone size: .
CDR3 length: 17
J gene: TRBJ2-3
D gene: TRBD2
V gene: TRBV9
CDR3 DNA: TGTGCCAGCAGCTCGGAGGGGGGGCGGGGGGTAACAGATACGCAGTATTTT
CDR3 protein: CASSSEGGRGVTDTQYF

clone size: .
CDR3 length: 15
J gene: TRBJ2-7
D gene: TRBD2
V gene: TRBV4-1
CDR3 DNA: TGCGCCAGCAGCTCGCGACTAGCGGACCCCTACGAGCAGTACTTC
CDR3 protein: CASSSRLADPYEQYF

clone size: .
CDR3 length: 15
J gene: TRBJ1-2
D gene: .
V gene: TRBV10-3
CDR3 DNA: TGTGCCATCAGTGGACCACAGGTATCGGCCTATGGCTACACCTTC
CDR3 protein: CAISGPQVSAYGYTF

clone size: .
CDR3 length: 15
J gene: TRBJ2-3
D gene: TRBD2
V gene: TRBV4-1
CDR3 DNA: TGCGCCAGCAGCCGCCTACTAGCGGGCACAGATACGCAGTATTTT
CDR3 protein: CASSRLLAGTDTQYF

clone size: .
CDR3 length: 18
J gene: TRBJ1-1
D gene: TRBD1
V gene: TRBV9
CDR3 DNA: TGTGCCAGCAGCGTAGTCCGGGACAGAAGTTTGGAGAACACTGAAGCTTTCTTT
CDR3 protein: CASSVVRDRSLENTEAFF

clone size: .
CDR3 length: 14
J gene: TRBJ2-1
D gene: TRBD1
V gene: TRBV10-1
CDR3 DNA: TGCGCCAGCAGTCAGGACAGGGTGGACAATGAGCAGTTCTTC
CDR3 protein: CASSQDRVDNEQFF

clone size: .
CDR3 length: 13
J gene: TRBJ2-7
D gene: .
V gene: TRBV11-2
CDR3 DNA: TGTGCCAGTTGGGGGGGGCCCACCTACGAGCAGTACTTC
CDR3 protein: CASWGGPTYEQYF

clone size: .
CDR3 length: 16
J gene: TRBJ2-1
D gene: .
V gene: TRBV21-1
CDR3 DNA: TGTGCCAGCAGCAAAGGTGCGGGGGAGACATACAATGAGCAGTTCTTC
CDR3 protein: CASSKGAGETYNEQFF

clone size: .
CDR3 length: 14
J gene: TRBJ2-7
D gene: .
V gene: TRBV7-9
CDR3 DNA: TGTGCCAGCAGCTCAGGGGACGGCCCCTACGAGCAGTACTTC
CDR3 protein: CASSSGDGPYEQYF

clone size: .
CDR3 length: 14
J gene: TRBJ1-1
D gene: .
V gene: TRBV5-4
CDR3 DNA: TGTGCCAGCAGCTTGTTGGGCGCGCCCACTGAAGCTTTCTTT
CDR3 protein: CASSLLGAPTEAFF